This entry lists 8 T cell receptor beta chains sequenced from one sample in a study of cytomegalovirus exposure and HLA in healthy donors. The PCR used 60 Vbeta and 13 Jbeta primers. Some clones are missing from TCRdb's copy, which holds only in-frame ones; the method was immunoSEQ multiplex PCR. Among about 98,000 clones, around 83% were seen once, and the ten largest hold around 3.6%. Sample: PBMCs. These receptors originate from a female donor in good health and CMV-seropositive.

The chain combines TRBV2 with TRBJ1-4; D call uncertain. The CDR3 has 16 residues. Deletions cut 0 bases from V and 4 bases from J, with 12 bases between. Per the germline V gene, CDR1 is SNHLY and CDR2 is FYNNEI. In DNA form, the CDR3 reads TGTGCCAGCAGTGAAGCGATATTGGCAGATAATGAAAAACTGTTTTTT. Encoded protein: CASSEAILADNEKLFF.

This chain connects TRBV2 to TRBJ2-7; the match to TRBD1 covers 7 bases. Germline CDR1 and CDR2: SNHLY and FYNNEI. The CDR3 totals 16 residues. Losses at the gene ends were 3 bases for V and 4 bases for J; bases not matched to a gene: 12. CDR3 in amino acids: CASSEPPTDRDYEQYF. CDR3 nucleotide sequence: TGTGCCAGCAGTGAGCCCCCGACCGACAGGGATTACGAGCAGTACTTC.

This chain uses TRBV5-1 with TRBJ1-2, with 8 positions matching TRBD1. V shed 2 bases and J 0 bases; nucleotides not matched to a gene: 3. From germline, CDR1 is SGHRS and CDR2 YFSETQ. There are 15 residues in the CDR3. CDR3 loop: CASSLLTGANYGYTF. CDR3 coding DNA: TGCGCCAGCAGCTTATTGACAGGGGCTAACTATGGCTACACCTTC.

This rearrangement joins TRBV28 to TRBJ2-7; D not resolved. The germline V gene has CDR1 MDHEN and CDR2 SYDVKM. V gave up 4 bases and J gave up 6 bases, with 10 bases separating them. This CDR3 comprises 12 residues. CDR3 sequence (DNA): TGTGCCAGCAGTTCCTATAGTCGCGAGCAGTACTTC. Its translation: CASSSYSREQYF.

The CDR3 region has the DNA TGTGCCAGCAGGCTAACAGGGGTCTACGAGCAGTACTTC. It is translated as CASRLTGVYEQYF. The chain recombines TRBV6-1 with TRBJ2-7; TRBD1 matches at 7 bases. The V and J ends lost 6 bases and 3 bases, in that order; junction bases with no gene match: 5. This CDR3 contains 13 residues. Germline assignment: CDR1 MNHNS and CDR2 SASEGT.

The chain joins TRBV7-9 to TRBJ1-1; a possible D gene is TRBD1 (6 bases). From germline, CDR1 is SEHNR and CDR2 FQNEAQ (reference sequence). Trimming shortened V by 5 bases and J by 11 bases, and 21 bases separated the two germline ends. The CDR3 is 14 residues long. CDR3 loop: CASSKGQSGFGAFF. The CDR3 DNA is TGTGCCAGCAGCAAAGGACAGAGTGGGTTTGGGGCTTTCTTT.

This chain uses TRBV5-1 with TRBJ1-2; no firm D call. The CDR3 totals 17 residues. CDR1 is SGHRS, CDR2 YFSETQ, per germline. V was trimmed by 0 bases and J by 1 base, leaving 16 bases between them. The CDR3 bases are TGCGCCAGCAGCTTGGAAAATATCGTAAACAATAACTATGGCTACACCTTC. It is translated as CASSLENIVNNNYGYTF.

About this clone: The junction departs from germline at one end; a sequencing error may be responsible. The chain couples TRBV30 to TRBJ2-4; 9 bases are shared with TRBD1. There are 15 residues in the CDR3. CDR1 is GTSNPN and CDR2 is SVGIG in the germline V gene (reference sequence). CDR3: CPWTPGQGKENIQYF. DNA for the CDR3: TGTCCCTGGACCCCGGGACAGGGAAAGGAAAACATTCAGTACTTC.